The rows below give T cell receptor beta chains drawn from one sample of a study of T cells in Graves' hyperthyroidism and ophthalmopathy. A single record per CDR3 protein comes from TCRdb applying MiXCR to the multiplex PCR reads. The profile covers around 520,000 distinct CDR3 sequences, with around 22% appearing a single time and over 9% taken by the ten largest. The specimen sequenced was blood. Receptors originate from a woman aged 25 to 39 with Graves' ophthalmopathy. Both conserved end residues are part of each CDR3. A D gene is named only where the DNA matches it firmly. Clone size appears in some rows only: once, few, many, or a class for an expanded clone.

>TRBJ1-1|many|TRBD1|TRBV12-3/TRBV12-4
CASRRQGNTEAFF
TGTGCCAGCAGAAGACAGGGGAACACTGAAGCTTTCTTT
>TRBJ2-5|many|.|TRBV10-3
CAIREVLTGKETQYF
TGTGCCATCAGAGAAGTTTTAACAGGGAAAGAGACCCAGTACTTC
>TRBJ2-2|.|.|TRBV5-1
CASKTQGELFF
TGCGCCAGCAAAACACAGGGGGAGCTGTTTTTT
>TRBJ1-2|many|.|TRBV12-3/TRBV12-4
CASSLARTYGYTF
TGTGCCAGCAGTTTAGCGCGGACCTATGGCTACACCTTC
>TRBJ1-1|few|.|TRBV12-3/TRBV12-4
CASSAGLLTSEAFF
TGTGCCAGCAGTGCAGGGCTCCTGACCTCTGAAGCTTTCTTT
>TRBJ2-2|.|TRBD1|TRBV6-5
CASSSGQTKTGELFF
TGTGCCAGCAGTTCGGGACAGACGAAGACCGGGGAGCTGTTTTTT
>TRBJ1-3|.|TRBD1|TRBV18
CASSTTTGVAGNTIYF
TGTGCCAGCTCGACGACTACAGGGGTTGCTGGAAACACCATATATTTT
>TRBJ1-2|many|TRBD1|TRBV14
CASSHTGELNYGCTF
TGTGCCAGCAGCCATACAGGGGAACTTAACTATGGCTGCACCTTC
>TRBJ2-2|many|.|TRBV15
CATSRQGSGGELFF
TGTGCCACCAGCAGACAGGGGTCTGGCGGGGAGCTGTTTTTT
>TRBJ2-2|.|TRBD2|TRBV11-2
CASSLETSGGAHTGELFF
TGTGCCAGCAGCTTAGAGACTAGCGGGGGGGCGCACACCGGGGAGCTGTTTTTT
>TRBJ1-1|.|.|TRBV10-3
CAIRTQVAAEAFF
TGTGCCATCAGGACTCAGGTCGCCGCTGAAGCTTTCTTT
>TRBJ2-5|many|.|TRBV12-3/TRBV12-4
CASTQRGIRETQYF
TGTGCCAGCACCCAAAGGGGTATCCGAGAGACCCAGTACTTC
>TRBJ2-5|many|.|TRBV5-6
CASSMYYQETQYF
TGTGCCAGCAGCATGTACTACCAAGAGACCCAGTACTTC
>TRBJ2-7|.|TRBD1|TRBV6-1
CASSEGAGGSYEQYF
TGTGCCAGCAGTGAAGGGGCAGGGGGCTCCTACGAGCAGTACTTC
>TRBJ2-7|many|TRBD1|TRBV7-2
CASSPAETGRIYEQYF
TGTGCCAGCAGCCCCGCCGAGACAGGGAGAATCTACGAGCAGTACTTC
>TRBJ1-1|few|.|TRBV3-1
CASSQAGANTEAFF
TGTGCCAGCAGCCAAGCAGGGGCGAACACTGAAGCTTTCTTT
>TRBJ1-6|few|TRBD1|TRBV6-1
CASRIDRDNSPLHF
TGTGCCAGCAGGATCGACAGGGATAATTCACCCCTCCACTTT
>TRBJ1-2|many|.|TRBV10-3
CAISSGAYGYTF
TGTGCCATCAGCTCAGGGGCCTATGGCTACACCTTC
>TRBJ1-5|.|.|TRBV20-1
CSALGAGNQPQHF
TGCAGTGCTCTCGGGGCAGGCAATCAGCCCCAGCATTTT
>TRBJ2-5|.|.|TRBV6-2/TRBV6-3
CASSRWTRADGTQYF
TGTGCCAGCAGCCGTTGGACTCGCGCGGATGGGACCCAGTACTTC
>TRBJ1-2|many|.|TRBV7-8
CASSLESGANYGYTF
TGTGCCAGCAGCTTAGAATCGGGGGCTAACTATGGCTACACCTTC
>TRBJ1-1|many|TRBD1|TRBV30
CAWTKGALRNTEAFF
TGTGCCTGGACCAAGGGGGCCCTGAGGAACACTGAAGCTTTCTTT
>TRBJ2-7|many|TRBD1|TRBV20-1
CSAPNDRGPTYEQYF
TGCAGTGCGCCGAATGACAGGGGGCCGACCTACGAGCAGTACTTC
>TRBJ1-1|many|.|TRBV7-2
CASSTGRSNTEAFF
TGTGCCAGCAGCACGGGACGGTCGAACACTGAAGCTTTCTTT
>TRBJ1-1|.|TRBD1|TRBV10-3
CAISEGTGGRYTEAFF
TGTGCCATCAGTGAGGGGACAGGGGGGAGGTACACTGAAGCTTTCTTT
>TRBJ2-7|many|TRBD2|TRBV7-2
CASSVSGGGTYEQYF
TGTGCCAGCAGCGTTAGCGGGGGGGGAACCTACGAGCAGTACTTC
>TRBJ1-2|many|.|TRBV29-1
CSVRGAHGYTF
TGCAGCGTTAGGGGGGCACATGGCTACACCTTC
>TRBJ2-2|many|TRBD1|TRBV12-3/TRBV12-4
CASSSSRDRVGTGELFF
TGTGCCAGCAGTTCGAGCCGGGACAGGGTGGGCACCGGGGAGCTGTTTTTT
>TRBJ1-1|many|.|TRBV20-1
CSASGRKSVNTEAFF
TGCAGTGCTAGCGGTAGGAAGAGTGTGAACACTGAAGCTTTCTTT